The present T cell receptor (beta chain) was sequenced within a study of control samples from healthy donors and cancer patients. The CDR3 is made up of 12 amino acids. CDR1 SGHDT and CDR2 YYEEEE come from the germline V gene. V trimming: 7 bases; J trimming: 9 bases; junction bases outside the gene matches: 7. The data were produced by immunoSEQ multiplex PCR, yet TCRdb's version contains in-frame clones alone and is incomplete. Here the sample spans approximately 100,000 clones, around 89% being singletons. This sequence originates from a man aged 25-45 years in good health. The chain carries TRBV5-6 and TRBJ1-1, with 9 bases that match TRBD1. The sample was blood. CDR3 protein: CASGDRGNQAFF. CDR3 coding DNA: TGTGCCAGCGGAGACAGGGGGAATCAAGCTTTCTTT.